Listed here are 27 T cell receptor beta chains from one sample, sequenced in a study of T cells in localized non-small cell lung cancer. TCRdb keeps only in-frame clones here, not all; method: immunoSEQ multiplex PCR. The data hold about 78,000 clones, with about 83% observed a single time. Sample: peripheral blood, taken before any cancer treatment. These TCRs come from a man aged 40 to 75 with stage I lung adenocarcinoma.

The chain couples TRBV11-3 to TRBJ2-2, with 13 nucleotides matching TRBD2. V lost 4 bases, J lost 2 bases, and 4 bases stayed unmatched. Germline V gene data show CDR1 as SGHNT and CDR2 as YENEEA. The CDR3 spans 17 residues. Written as DNA, the CDR3 is TGTGCCAGCAGCTCGGGACTAGCGGGGTTCAACACCGGGGAGCTGTTTTTT. Amino acid sequence: CASSSGLAGFNTGELFF.

The chain combines TRBV27 with TRBJ1-2; D not certain. Germline V lookup: CDR1 MNHEY, CDR2 SMNVEV (reference sequence). V was pared by 6 bases and J by 3 bases, with 11 bases between. The CDR3 consists of 13 residues. The CDR3 DNA sequence: TGTGCCAGCAGGGGTCACGACTACTATGGCTACACCTTC. It encodes CASRGHDYYGYTF.

The J gene is TRBJ2-3, the V gene TRBV30, with a weak D call TRBD2 (5 bases). CDR1 is GTSNPN, CDR2 SVGIG, per germline (reference sequence). Trimming stripped 5 bases from V and 2 bases from J, with 17 bases between. The CDR3 is 15 amino acids. The CDR3 sequence: CAWAPGSAFTDTQYF. DNA for the CDR3: TGTGCCTGGGCCCCAGGTAGCGCGTTCACAGATACGCAGTATTTT.

The J gene is TRBJ1-4, the V gene TRBV5-4; tentative D call: TRBD1 (6 bases). The CDR3 is 14 amino acids. Germline V gene sequence: CDR1 SGHNT, CDR2 YYREEE (reference sequence). V was pared by 5 bases and J by 5 bases, with 13 bases between. In DNA, the CDR3 is TGTGCCAGCAGTCAGGACAGAAGGAATGAAAAACTGTTTTTT. It specifies CASSQDRRNEKLFF.

The chain is built from TRBV18 and TRBJ2-1, with D tentatively TRBD1 or TRBD2 (6 bases each). Germline V lookup: CDR1 KGHSH, CDR2 LQKENI. The ends were cut back, 2 bases at V and 7 bases at J, with 21 bases in the middle. The CDR3 is 17 amino acids. The CDR3 is CASSPESAGTGNNEQFF. CDR3 sequence (DNA): TGTGCCAGCTCACCAGAGTCGGCGGGAACAGGGAATAATGAGCAGTTCTTC.

This clone was seen only a few times. The V and J genes are TRBV19 and TRBJ2-7, with 8 bases matching TRBD2. The trim removed 4 bases at V and 4 bases at J, leaving 6 bases unmatched. The CDR3 contains 14 residues. Germline CDR1 and CDR2: LNHDA and SQIVND (reference sequence). The CDR3 bases are TGTGCCAGTAGTAACCGGGGGGGAAGTTACGAGCAGTACTTC. Amino acid sequence: CASSNRGGSYEQYF. Drawing the rest from reference TRBV19 and TRBJ2-7, the complete variable domain is DGGITQSPKYLFRKEGQNVTLSCEQNLNHDAMYWYRQDPGQGLRLIYYSQIVNDFQKGDIAEGYSVSREKKESFPLTVTSAQKNPTAFYLCASSNRGGSYEQYFGPGTRLTVT.

In DNA, the CDR3 is TGTGCCAGCAGCCAGGGCTTTCTCGGACAGGCGGCTAACTATGGCTACACCTTC. Translation gives CASSQGFLGQAANYGYTF. The rearrangement uses TRBV14 and TRBJ1-2, with TRBD1 matching 7 bases. The CDR3 runs 18 residues. CDR1 and CDR2 from the germline V gene are SGHDN and FVKESK. J was trimmed by 0 bases and V by 3 bases; bases with no gene match: 13.

The chain recombines TRBV27 with TRBJ2-6, with D perhaps being TRBD1 or TRBD2 (5 bases each). The germline V gene encodes CDR1 MNHEY and CDR2 SMNVEV (reference sequence). V gave up 4 bases and J gave up 4 bases, with 11 bases separating them. The CDR3 loop spans 15 amino acids. The CDR3 DNA sequence: TGTGCCAGCAGTTCACGGGGCTCCGGGGCCAACGTCCTGACTTTC. This gives the protein CASSSRGSGANVLTF.

The chain combines TRBV4-1 with TRBJ2-5; D might be TRBD2 (6 bases). Germline CDR1 MGHRA, CDR2 YSYEKL. V lost 0 bases to trimming and J lost 5 bases, with 19 bases between them. The CDR3 spans 17 residues. The CDR3: CASSQDPLQRRAETQYF. The CDR3, as DNA: TGCGCCAGCAGCCAAGACCCTCTTCAGCGGAGGGCGGAGACCCAGTACTTC.

The CDR3 spells CASSLAGQGPYEQYF. CDR3 coding DNA: TGTGCCAGCAGCTTAGCGGGACAGGGGCCCTACGAGCAGTACTTC. This chain connects TRBV7-3 to TRBJ2-7; TRBD1 matches at 10 bases. CDR3 length: 15 amino acids. Germline V gene data show CDR1 as SGHTA and CDR2 as FQGTGA. J gave up 2 bases and V 2 bases, and 3 bases lay outside the gene matches.

This chain connects TRBV19 to TRBJ2-7; no clear D gene. Trimming removed 4 bases from V and 5 bases from J, with 6 bases in between. The CDR3 is 11 residues long. Germline CDR1 reads LNHDA; CDR2 reads SQIVND (reference sequence). The chain's CDR3 is CASSSMDEQYF. The CDR3 nucleotides are TGTGCCAGTAGTAGTATGGACGAGCAGTACTTC.

The chain uses TRBV30 and TRBJ2-3; TRBD2 agrees at 9 bases. This CDR3 has 16 amino acids. Trimming removed 0 bases from V and 2 bases from J; junction bases left unmatched: 6. Germline V gene data show CDR1 as GTSNPN and CDR2 as SVGIG (reference sequence). The DNA of the CDR3 is TGTGCCTGGAGTGTACAAGCGGGGGGCCCCACAGATACGCAGTATTTT. Protein product: CAWSVQAGGPTDTQYF.

This chain joins TRBV19 and TRBJ1-2; D is unresolved. The germline CDR1 and CDR2 sequences are LNHDA and SQIVND (reference sequence). Trimming cost V 3 bases and J 5 bases, with 16 bases left between them. The CDR3 is 15 amino acids. The CDR3 spells CASSIPPSSIYGYTF. In DNA form, the CDR3 reads TGTGCCAGTAGTATTCCCCCGTCATCCATTTATGGCTACACCTTC.

The chain joins TRBV9 to TRBJ2-5; tentative D call: TRBD1 (5 bases). Trimming shortened V by 4 bases and J by 5 bases, and 18 bases separated the two germline ends. The CDR3 consists of 15 residues. Looked up from germline, CDR1 is SGDLS and CDR2 is YYNGEE. DNA of the CDR3: TGTGCCAGCAGCCCCCAGGACAACGTAGGGGAGACCCAGTACTTC. Translated: CASSPQDNVGETQYF.

Of note for this clone: The same CDR3 can be traced to other DNA sequences in this sample. The chain combines TRBV18 with TRBJ1-1, with D possibly matching TRBD1 (5 bases). Germline-derived CDR1 and CDR2 are KGHSH and LQKENI. This CDR3 comprises 13 residues. V was trimmed by 6 bases and J by 5 bases, leaving 13 bases between them. The CDR3 protein is CASSPGGNTEAFF. CDR3 nucleotide sequence: TGTGCCAGCTCCCCTGGGGGAAATACTGAAGCTTTCTTT.

J is TRBJ1-5 and V is TRBV6-5; D ambiguous. Germline V gene lookup returns CDR1 MNHEY and CDR2 SVGAGI. V was pared by 0 bases and J by 11 bases, with 17 bases between. This CDR3 region has 15 residues. In DNA form, the CDR3 reads TGTGCCAGCAGTTACTCGGTGGAGGGCCCTAGAGCCCAGCATTTT. Translating gives CASSYSVEGPRAQHF.

The chain recombines TRBV5-1 with TRBJ2-6, with D unclear. The germline V gene has CDR1 SGHRS and CDR2 YFSETQ. The CDR3 sequence is 17 residues long. Trimming stripped 4 bases from V and 0 bases from J, with 14 bases between. CDR3 sequence reads: CASSLGTWSSGANVLTF. The CDR3 DNA is TGCGCCAGCAGCCTGGGAACATGGAGCTCTGGGGCCAACGTCCTGACTTTC.

This chain links TRBV5-8 with TRBJ1-2, with 11 bases aligning to TRBD1. The germline V gene encodes CDR1 SGHTS and CDR2 YDEGEE. V was pared by 1 base and J by 2 bases, with 10 bases of the junction left unmatched. The CDR3 has 18 amino acids. The CDR3 DNA reads TGTGCCAGCAGCTTGCTGGGTGCCGGGACAGGGGGGAACTATGGCTACACCTTC. It encodes CASSLLGAGTGGNYGYTF.

This sequence joins TRBV15 and TRBJ2-5; no clear D. The CDR3 runs 13 residues. The V end lost 0 bases, the J end lost 5 bases, and 7 bases lay between the germline ends. The germline V gene has CDR1 LNHNV and CDR2 YYDKDF (reference sequence). The CDR3 is CATSRDPGETQYF. The CDR3 coding sequence is TGTGCCACCAGCAGAGATCCCGGGGAGACCCAGTACTTC. The full variable domain, in which reference TRBV15 and TRBJ2-5 provide the parts outside the CDR3, is DAMVIQNPRYQVTQFGKPVTLSCSQTLNHNVMYWYQQKSSQAPKLLFHYYDKDFNNEADTPDNFQSRRPNTSFCFLDIRSPGLGDTAMYLCATSRDPGETQYFGPGTRLLVL.

This chain joins TRBV5-4 and TRBJ2-1; 14 bases are a match to TRBD2. This CDR3 comprises 16 residues. Germline V lookup: CDR1 SGHNT, CDR2 YYREEE (reference sequence). The ends lost 5 bases at V and 0 bases at J; junction bases unmatched: 1. CDR3 amino acids: CASRGLAGGSYNEQFF. The CDR3 region has the DNA TGTGCCAGCAGAGGACTAGCGGGAGGCTCCTACAATGAGCAGTTCTTC. The full variable domain, with the rest looked up from reference TRBV5-4 and TRBJ2-1, is ETGVTQSPTHLIKTRGQQVTLRCSSQSGHNTVSWYQQALGQGPQFIFQYYREEENGRGNFPPRFSGLQFPNYSSELNVNALELDDSALYLCASRGLAGGSYNEQFFGPGTRLTVL.

This clone came up once. The CDR3 DNA reads as TGTGCCAGCAGTCCTTGGCCTGCTAAAGAGACCCAGTACTTC. Its protein product is CASSPWPAKETQYF. The chain couples TRBV27 to TRBJ2-5; D remains unclear. The germline CDR1 and CDR2 sequences are MNHEY and SMNVEV (reference sequence). This CDR3 spans 14 amino acids. With 5 bases removed from V and 3 bases from J, the gap between germline ends came to 13 bases.

The rearrangement uses TRBV27 and TRBJ1-2; D may be TRBD1 (5 bases). This CDR3 comprises 14 residues. Germline V CDR1 and CDR2: MNHEY, SMNVEV (reference sequence). Trimming left V 5 bases short and J 4 bases short, with 14 bases between. CDR3 DNA: TGTGCCAGCAGTCTGGGACCGCTCGTCTATGGCTACACCTTC. Encoded protein: CASSLGPLVYGYTF.

V and J are TRBV7-6 and TRBJ2-7; maybe TRBD2 (6 bases). In germline, CDR1 is SGHVS, CDR2 FNYEAQ. V was pared by 6 bases and J by 2 bases, with 14 bases between. The CDR3 spans 14 residues. As DNA, the CDR3 is TGTGCCAGCAGTTCTAGTTCGGGGGCCTACGAGCAGTACTTC. Translating it yields CASSSSSGAYEQYF.

The CDR3: CASSLALGQGGAQETQYF. The CDR3 DNA is TGTGCCAGCAGCTTAGCCCTGGGACAGGGGGGGGCCCAAGAGACCCAGTACTTC. V is TRBV7-9 and J is TRBJ2-5, with 11 bases that match TRBD1. V trimming: 0 bases; J trimming: 1 base; junction bases outside the gene matches: 7. The germline CDR1 and CDR2 sequences are SEHNR and FQNEAQ (reference sequence). CDR3 length: 18 amino acids.

This clone has a single count. The chain is built from TRBV10-3 and TRBJ2-3; 10 bases align to TRBD1. Germline-derived CDR1 and CDR2 are ENHRY and SYGVKD. The CDR3 totals 14 residues. Trimming took 5 bases from V and 4 from J; bases not matched to a gene: 3. The CDR3 protein is CAISTGTGADTQYF. In nucleotides, the CDR3 is TGTGCCATCAGTACCGGGACAGGGGCAGATACGCAGTATTTT.

CDR3 sequence: CASSFSEYNEQFF. The CDR3 DNA is TGTGCCAGCAGTTTCTCCGAGTACAATGAGCAGTTCTTC. The V call is TRBV27, the J call TRBJ2-1; no reliable D call. CDR1 and CDR2 from the germline V gene are MNHEY and SMNVEV (reference sequence). Trimming took off 3 bases at V and 4 bases at J, with 7 bases between the two ends. This CDR3 has 13 amino acids.

The V and J genes are TRBV2 and TRBJ1-5; weak D call: TRBD1 (5 bases). The CDR3 is 14 amino acids. Germline values: CDR1 SNHLY, CDR2 FYNNEI. V gave up 1 base and J gave up 4 bases, with 8 bases separating them. The CDR3 region is CASSEGDGNQPQHF. CDR3 DNA: TGTGCCAGCAGTGAAGGGGACGGTAATCAGCCCCAGCATTTT.